A single sample gave rise to the 28 T cell receptor beta chains below, sequenced in a study of T-cell reconstitution after alpha-beta-depleted transplantation in children. It was with unique molecular identifiers that the TCRbeta library was prepared. TCRdb used MiXCR to reprocess the PCR reads, holding one entry per CDR3 protein. The sample consists of 500,000 to 750,000 distinct CDR3 sequences, 10% to 15% of them appearing once. Sequences were derived from PBMCs, mostly from graft donor cells, sampled 360 days after TCRalphabeta/CD19-depleted stem cell transplant. Receptors were obtained from a male patient between 10 and 17 years old who had a stem cell transplant for acute myeloid leukemia, so the T cells may come from the graft donor.

This clonotype was recorded once. The chain recombines TRBV6-2 or TRBV6-3 with TRBJ2-4, with D possibly being TRBD1 (6 bases). Trimming left V 6 bases short and J 8 bases short, with 14 bases between. Germline CDR1 MNHEY, CDR2 SVGEGT. The CDR3 consists of 13 residues. The CDR3 DNA follows: TGTGCCAGCAGCTTCTCCAGGGGTTACATTCAGTACTTC. The encoded protein is CASSFSRGYIQYF.

This clonotype was recorded a few times. The genes are TRBV5-6 and TRBJ1-1, with D possibly being TRBD1 (5 bases). Germline-derived CDR1 and CDR2 are SGHDT and YYEEEE. Trimming stripped 6 bases from V and 0 bases from J, with 18 bases between. The CDR3 spans 16 residues. The CDR3 reads CASTTSRQPMNTEAFF. CDR3 DNA sequence: TGTGCCAGCACCACCTCCCGACAGCCTATGAACACTGAAGCTTTCTTT.

This clonotype was detected only a few times. V gene TRBV9 combines with J gene TRBJ2-2; 9 nucleotides line up with TRBD2. The germline gives CDR1 SGDLS, CDR2 YYNGEE. This CDR3 is built from 17 residues. Losses at the gene ends were 0 bases for V and 4 bases for J; bases not matched to a gene: 7. In DNA, the CDR3 is TGTGCCAGCAGCGTAGCCGGGCGGGAGGGTTTCACCGGGGAGCTGTTTTTT. This translates into CASSVAGREGFTGELFF.

This clonotype was seen only a few times. The V and J genes are TRBV7-2 and TRBJ2-1; 9 nucleotides line up with TRBD2. The CDR3 runs 16 residues. The germline V gene encodes CDR1 SGHTA and CDR2 FQGNSA. V lost 5 bases, J lost 7 bases, and 12 bases stayed unmatched. The CDR3 DNA reads TGTGCCAGCAGCCCCGTTAGCGGGAGAGTGGGGAATGAGCAGTTCTTC. Amino acid sequence: CASSPVSGRVGNEQFF.

J is TRBJ2-1 and V is TRBV27; perhaps TRBD2 as D (6 bases). Per the germline V gene, CDR1 is MNHEY and CDR2 is SMNVEV (reference sequence). This CDR3 has 15 amino acids. The V and J ends lost 7 bases and 3 bases respectively, with 16 bases between them. CDR3 sequence (DNA): TGTGCCAGCAAACCCCGGCTAGCGCTCTACAATGAGCAGTTCTTC. This translates into CASKPRLALYNEQFF.

The chain combines TRBV30 with TRBJ2-6, with D unresolved. CDR3 size: 15 residues. V lost 3 bases and J lost 0, with 9 bases in between. Germline CDR1 and CDR2: GTSNPN and SVGIG (reference sequence). Here the CDR3 reads CAWSHQISGANVLTF. In nucleotides, the CDR3 is TGTGCCTGGAGCCATCAGATCTCTGGGGCCAACGTCCTGACTTTC.

This clonotype has a count of ten or more. This chain connects TRBV10-3 to TRBJ2-6; the D is unclear. Trimming pared 6 bases from V and 3 bases from J, leaving 9 bases between. The CDR3 covers 14 residues. Germline assignment: CDR1 ENHRY and CDR2 SYGVKD. In DNA form, the CDR3 reads TGTGCCATCAGGCGCGCAGGTGGGGCCAACGTCCTGACTTTC. Its protein product is CAIRRAGGANVLTF.

CDR3 bases: TGTGCCAGCAGTCCGTCCGAGCCTGGGCCCTACGAGCAGTACTTC. It yields the protein CASSPSEPGPYEQYF. The chain uses TRBV27 and TRBJ2-7; D not certain. Germline V gives CDR1 MNHEY, CDR2 SMNVEV (reference sequence). Trimming took off 5 bases at V and 2 bases at J, with 16 bases between the two ends. CDR3 length: 15 amino acids.

The rearrangement uses TRBV7-8 and TRBJ1-4; D is unresolved. The CDR3 is 15 residues long. Germline values: CDR1 SGHVS, CDR2 FQNEAQ. Between the trimmed V and J ends, which lost 5 bases and 5 bases, there was a span of 15 bases. For the CDR3, the DNA is TGTGCCAGCAGCACCTTATCGGTTGGAAATGAAAAACTGTTTTTT. Encoded protein: CASSTLSVGNEKLFF.

This clonotype has only a few counts. The V and J genes are TRBV28 and TRBJ2-2; 9 bases map to TRBD2. The length of the CDR3 is 14 residues. Germline V gene lookup returns CDR1 MDHEN and CDR2 SYDVKM. V shed 2 bases, J shed 9 bases, and the junction held 4 bases outside the gene matches. The CDR3 bases are TGTGCCAGCAGTTTAGAGAGCGGGAGGCGGGAGCTGTTTTTT. Translated, it gives CASSLESGRRELFF.

The chain uses TRBV7-9 and TRBJ2-7; D possibly corresponds to TRBD2 (5 bases). This CDR3 spans 15 amino acids. Germline V CDR1 and CDR2: SEHNR, FQNEAQ (reference sequence). The V gene lost 2 bases and the J gene lost 5 bases, with 16 bases spanning the gap. CDR3 in amino acids: CASSLSGSSPNEQYF. The CDR3 DNA sequence: TGTGCCAGCAGCTTAAGCGGATCCAGCCCCAACGAGCAGTACTTC.

The chain links TRBV4-3 to TRBJ2-1; 10 bases fit TRBD1. Germline lookup yields CDR1 LGHNA and CDR2 YSLEER. Trimming took 1 base from V and 7 from J; bases not matched to a gene: 10. The CDR3 runs to 17 residues. DNA of the CDR3: TGCGCCAGCAGCCAAGGGACGGGCCGGACAGGGGGAAATGAGCAGTTCTTC. Translated: CASSQGTGRTGGNEQFF.

This clonotype was seen a handful of times. This rearrangement joins TRBV6-1 to TRBJ2-3; weak D call: TRBD2 (7 bases). V was cut by 6 bases and J by 4 bases, with 17 bases left in between. Germline CDR1 reads MNHNS; CDR2 reads SASEGT. This CDR3 has 15 amino acids. The CDR3 spells CASSRGGRGPDTQYF. DNA for the CDR3: TGTGCCAGCAGCAGGGGCGGGAGAGGGCCAGATACGCAGTATTTT.

The genes are TRBV20-1 and TRBJ2-3; TRBD2 agrees at 9 bases. This CDR3 spans 15 amino acids. The V gene end was trimmed by 0 bases and the J gene end by 4 bases; junction bases not matched to a gene: 5. The germline gives CDR1 DFQATT, CDR2 SNEGSKA (reference sequence). CDR3 sequence: CSARDGGGGADTQYF. CDR3 sequence (DNA): TGCAGTGCTAGAGATGGTGGCGGGGGGGCAGATACGCAGTATTTT.

This clonotype was recorded a few times. The chain employs TRBV25-1 and TRBJ2-2, with TRBD2 as a possible D gene (6 bases). This CDR3 has 16 amino acids. Deletions cut 6 bases from V and 3 bases from J, with 17 bases between. Germline V lookup: CDR1 MGHDK, CDR2 SYGVNS. In DNA form, the CDR3 reads TGTGCCAGCAGCCCGATTGTAACGGGAGACACCGGGGAGCTGTTTTTT. Protein: CASSPIVTGDTGELFF.

This clonotype has just a few counts. The V and J genes are TRBV27 and TRBJ2-7; 9 bases fit TRBD1. V lost 3 bases, J lost 2 bases, and 11 bases stayed unmatched. The CDR3 covers 17 residues. Germline V gene sequence: CDR1 MNHEY, CDR2 SMNVEV (reference sequence). This CDR3 reads CASSFHSLQGATYEQYF. CDR3 sequence (DNA): TGTGCCAGCAGTTTCCATTCCCTACAGGGGGCGACCTACGAGCAGTACTTC.

For the CDR3, the DNA is TGCAGTGCTCCGAGGGTTGTCTGCGAGCAGTACTTC. Encoded protein: CSAPRVVCEQYF. The chain carries TRBV20-1 and TRBJ2-7; a possible D gene is TRBD2 (5 bases). The germline V and J ends were trimmed by 5 bases and 6 bases, with 14 bases remaining between them. The CDR3 totals 12 residues. The germline V gene has CDR1 DFQATT and CDR2 SNEGSKA (reference sequence).

About this clonotype itself: At one end the junction does not follow the germline gene, possibly because of a read error. The genes are TRBV4-3 and TRBJ2-7, with 8 nucleotides matching TRBD2. This CDR3 contains 15 residues. Germline V gene data show CDR1 as LGHNA and CDR2 as YSLEER. The CDR3 sequence: CASSQEGSGITVTHF. The CDR3 nucleotides read TGCGCCAGCAGCCAAGAAGGTAGCGGGATCACAGTCACACACTTC.

With respect to this clonotype: A clone one base away is much larger, so this may be a read error. V usage is TRBV9 and J usage is TRBJ2-1; D unclear. Germline V CDR1 and CDR2: SGDLS, YYNGEE. The CDR3 sequence is 14 residues long. The chain's CDR3 is CANSPSTGDNEQFF. The CDR3 coding sequence is TGTGCCAACAGCCCGTCGACTGGCGACAATGAGCAGTTCTTC.

This clonotype was found a few times. This chain joins TRBV20-1 and TRBJ2-1, with 12 bases that match TRBD2. CDR1 and CDR2 (germline): DFQATT, SNEGSKA (reference sequence). The CDR3 covers 15 residues. V trimming: 5 bases; J trimming: 4 bases; junction bases outside the gene matches: 6. CDR3 nucleotide sequence: TGCAGTGCTCAGGGACTAGCGGGCGATTACAATGAGCAGTTCTTC. Amino acid sequence: CSAQGLAGDYNEQFF.

This clonotype was counted a few times. CDR3 coding DNA: TGTGCCAGCAGTTTAGAAGCGACCCTTTACGAGCAGTACTTC. It is translated as CASSLEATLYEQYF. The rearrangement joins TRBV28 to TRBJ2-7; D remains unclear. V lost 2 bases and J lost 4, with 12 bases in between. Germline loops: CDR1 MDHEN, CDR2 SYDVKM. The CDR3 sequence is 14 residues long.

The CDR3 nucleotides are TGTGCCAGCAGCGAAGGGACCGGGACTAGCGGGAGGGACTACGAGCAGTACTTC. Protein product: CASSEGTGTSGRDYEQYF. The genes are TRBV9 and TRBJ2-7, with TRBD2 matching 16 bases. V shed 3 bases and J 3 bases; nucleotides not matched to a gene: 9. This CDR3 contains 18 residues. Germline loops: CDR1 SGDLS, CDR2 YYNGEE.

V usage is TRBV25-1 and J usage is TRBJ2-7; possibly TRBD2 for D (6 bases). CDR1 is MGHDK and CDR2 is SYGVNS in the germline V gene. The CDR3 covers 12 residues. V lost 7 bases, J lost 8 bases, and 15 bases lay in between. The CDR3 here is CASTDLGRQQYF. CDR3 DNA sequence: TGTGCCAGCACAGATCTGGGGAGGCAGCAGTACTTC.

The chain carries TRBV2 and TRBJ2-7; 9 bases align to TRBD1. The germline V gene encodes CDR1 SNHLY and CDR2 FYNNEI. V was clipped by 10 bases and J by 6 bases; unmatched bases: 7. This CDR3 is built from 12 residues. As DNA, the CDR3 is TGTGCCACTTACAGGGGGCGCGGCGAGCAGTACTTC. Encoded protein: CATYRGRGEQYF. The variable domain in full, completed from reference TRBV2 and TRBJ2-7, reads EPEVTQTPSHQVTQMGQEVILRCVPISNHLYFYWYRQILGQKVEFLVSFYNNEISEKSEIFDDQFSVERPDGSNFTLKIRSTKLEDSAMYFCATYRGRGEQYFGPGTRLTVT.

This clonotype was counted only a few times. J is TRBJ2-7 and V is TRBV27, with 13 bases aligning to TRBD2. The CDR3 loop spans 17 amino acids. V lost 7 bases and J lost 5; bases outside the gene matches: 14. Germline V CDR1 and CDR2: MNHEY, SMNVEV (reference sequence). The CDR3 sequence is CASNPDIGLAGEDEQYF. CDR3 nucleotides: TGTGCCAGCAACCCGGACATTGGACTAGCGGGAGAAGACGAGCAGTACTTC.

Details on this clonotype: This CDR3 is missing its conserved last phenylalanine or tryptophan, likely due to a read error. The CDR3 DNA sequence: TGTGCCAGCAGCCTTCTCTACGAGCAGTACATC. Residues: CASSLLYEQYI. The rearrangement joins TRBV11-1 to TRBJ2-7; D remains unclear. Germline CDR1 and CDR2: SGHAT and FQDESV (reference sequence). The V and J ends lost 5 bases and 3 bases respectively, with 5 bases between them. CDR3 length: 11 amino acids.

This clonotype was detected only a few times. J is TRBJ2-7 and V is TRBV4-3, with 8 bases matching TRBD1. CDR3 length: 13 residues. Looked up from germline, CDR1 is LGHNA and CDR2 is YSLEER. V gave up 4 bases and J gave up 6 bases; unmatched junction bases: 5. The CDR3 bases are TGCGCCAGCAGCCTACTCAGGGGGCGCGAGCAGTACTTC. It specifies CASSLLRGREQYF.

The chain carries TRBV28 and TRBJ1-2, with 9 bases fitting TRBD1. CDR3 length: 15 residues. V shed 6 bases and J 5 bases; nucleotides not matched to a gene: 10. CDR1 and CDR2 (germline): MDHEN, SYDVKM. The CDR3: CASSPPGTGPYGYTF. Written as DNA, the CDR3 is TGTGCCAGCAGCCCTCCGGGGACAGGGCCTTATGGCTACACCTTC.